A selection of T cell receptor beta chains follows, all from one sample in a study of shared clonotypes between healthy human individuals. This table comes from immunoSEQ multiplex PCR, and its TCRdb copy is limited to in-frame clones, with some not included. The table has around 700,000 clones, 55% to 85% seen once. The sequenced sample consisted of memory CD4+ T cells sorted from blood. The receptors here all came from a woman in her twenties or thirties in good health. Both conserved end residues are trimmed from each CDR3.

CDR3 length,J gene,V gene,CDR3 protein
11,TRBJ1-2,TRBV28,ASSFGGNYGYT
13,TRBJ1-3,TRBV5-4,ASSPGKTGGNTIY
11,TRBJ2-2,TRBV10-1,ASSERNTGELF
10,TRBJ1-2,TRBV28,ASSNLLSGYT
13,TRBJ2-7,TRBV2,ASSEQGANSYEQY
13,TRBJ2-3,TRBV5-1,ASSLEGQGADTQY
12,TRBJ2-7,TRBV5-1,ASSQGQGVFEQY
13,TRBJ2-7,TRBV11-2,ASSLGRLHYEEQY
14,TRBJ1-5,TRBV19,ASSIYGGRINQPQH
16,TRBJ2-2,TRBV2,ASSEISMVAENTGELF
12,TRBJ1-3,TRBV2,ASRLTGDRNTIY
12,TRBJ1-1,TRBV7-8,ASSPTTVNTEAF
13,TRBJ2-7,TRBV27,ASSSPDRRSYEQY
18,TRBJ2-7,TRBV18,ASSPPIGLAGGRTSYEQY
9,TRBJ1-1,TRBV20-1,SALKQGEAF
11,TRBJ2-7,TRBV6-8,ASRARGRHEQY
14,TRBJ1-5,TRBV2,ASSEVRTVFDQPQH
13,TRBJ2-7,TRBV6-6,ASVGGDRGSYEQY
16,TRBJ2-5,TRBV28,ASSQRRWGPKRRETQY
13,TRBJ1-3,TRBV2,ASSKTENSGNTIY
14,TRBJ1-1,TRBV27,ASSLSAEYMNTEAF
11,TRBJ1-1,TRBV19,ASTNPRALEAF
13,TRBJ2-3,TRBV30,AWSRLAAASDTQY
14,TRBJ2-1,TRBV4-1,ASTVLAGSIYNEQF
11,TRBJ2-7,TRBV10-3,AISDREGGEQY
9,TRBJ1-4,TRBV5-6,ASSKRGKLF
13,TRBJ2-1,TRBV9,ASSAIAGAGNEQF
11,TRBJ1-2,TRBV28,ASSRGQVWGYT
14,TRBJ2-5,TRBV4-2,ASSITGTGGQETQY
11,TRBJ2-5,TRBV7-3,ASSLGVKETQY
10,TRBJ2-2,TRBV18,ASSFNTGELF
13,TRBJ2-2,TRBV19,ASSIGSRRPGELF
10,TRBJ1-4,TRBV5-8,ASSLVGGKLF
9,TRBJ1-2,TRBV10-2,ASGSGYGYT
15,TRBJ2-7,TRBV2,ASSERVSGRYFSEQY
13,TRBJ1-5,TRBV7-9,ASSPAFQGDQPQH
12,TRBJ2-2,TRBV7-9,ASQQGANTGELF
17,TRBJ1-5,TRBV28,ASSAEFGTGVGRNQPQH
10,TRBJ2-2,TRBV7-7,ASSSYTGELF
13,TRBJ2-1,TRBV10-3,AIREPGQDYNEQF
16,TRBJ1-5,TRBV7-8,ASSYSPIYTGGNQPQH
14,TRBJ2-1,TRBV5-4,ASSYPRLAEYNEQF
14,TRBJ2-1,TRBV25-1,ASSELGGRLYNEQF
14,TRBJ2-6,TRBV5-4,ASSLLRDSGANVLT
14,TRBJ2-5,TRBV5-1,ASSPITSGREETQY
13,TRBJ2-7,TRBV19,ASSVSGRAGYEQY
14,TRBJ1-3,TRBV7-6,ASSLAQGSSGNTIY
16,TRBJ1-2,TRBV13,ASSRGWTGGLPIYGYT
11,TRBJ2-3,TRBV12-1,ASTPREVGEQY
13,TRBJ1-2,TRBV7-8,ASSPKGGRSYGYT
13,TRBJ2-7,TRBV11-3,ASSLGGLDAYEQY
14,TRBJ2-6,TRBV25-1,ASSADRYSGANVLT
12,TRBJ1-5,TRBV11-2,ASSLTGGNQPQH